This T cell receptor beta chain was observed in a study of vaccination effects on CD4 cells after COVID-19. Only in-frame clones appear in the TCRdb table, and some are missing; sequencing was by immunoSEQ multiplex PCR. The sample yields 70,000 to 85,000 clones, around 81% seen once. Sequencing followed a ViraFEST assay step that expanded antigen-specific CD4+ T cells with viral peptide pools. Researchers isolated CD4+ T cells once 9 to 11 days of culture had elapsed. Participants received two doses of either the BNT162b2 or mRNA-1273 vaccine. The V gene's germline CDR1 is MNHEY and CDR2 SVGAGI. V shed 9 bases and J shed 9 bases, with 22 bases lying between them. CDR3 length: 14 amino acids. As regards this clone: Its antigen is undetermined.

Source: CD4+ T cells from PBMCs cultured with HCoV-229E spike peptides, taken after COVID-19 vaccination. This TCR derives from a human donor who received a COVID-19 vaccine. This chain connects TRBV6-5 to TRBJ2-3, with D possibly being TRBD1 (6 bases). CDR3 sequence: CASTTRYQGLTQYF. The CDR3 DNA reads TGTGCCAGTACCACCCGATACCAGGGGCTGACGCAGTATTTT.